Listed below are T cell receptor beta chains from one sample, sequenced in a study of T cell responses to AZD1222 COVID-19 vaccine. Data came from immunoSEQ multiplex PCR; TCRdb stores just in-frame clones and leaves some out. The table shows 150,000 or so clones, with roughly 91% occurring only once. The sample here was peripheral blood, taken 28 days after the second AZD1222 dose. The receptors come from an adult who received the AZD1222 COVID-19 vaccine. Both conserved end residues are part of each CDR3. Fields, in order: V gene, D gene, CDR3 length, J gene, clone size, CDR3 DNA, CDR3 protein. A D gene is named only where the DNA matches it firmly. Expanded clones get a size class; other rows say once, few or many, or leave the size out.

v_gene: TRBV19
d_gene: TRBD1
len: 14
j_gene: TRBJ1-1
abundance: .
CDR3nt: TGTGCCAGTAGTCCGGACAGGGGTTGGACTGAAGCTTTCTTT
CDR3aa: CASSPDRGWTEAFF

v_gene: TRBV4-2
d_gene: .
len: 15
j_gene: TRBJ1-5
abundance: few
CDR3nt: TGTGCCAGCAGCCAAGGTAGCAGGGGAGATCAGCCCCAGCATTTT
CDR3aa: CASSQGSRGDQPQHF

v_gene: TRBV3-1/TRBV3-2
d_gene: .
len: 11
j_gene: TRBJ2-1
abundance: .
CDR3nt: TGTGCCAGCAGCCGAGGGAATGAGCAGTTCTTC
CDR3aa: CASSRGNEQFF

v_gene: TRBV6-5
d_gene: TRBD1
len: 14
j_gene: TRBJ2-5
abundance: .
CDR3nt: TGTGCCACAATAACCGGGACAGTCCAAGAGACCCAGTACTTC
CDR3aa: CATITGTVQETQYF

v_gene: TRBV6-5
d_gene: .
len: 13
j_gene: TRBJ1-5
abundance: once
CDR3nt: TGTGCCAGCAGTTACTCGGGTTTTCAGCCCCAGCATTTT
CDR3aa: CASSYSGFQPQHF

v_gene: TRBV29-1
d_gene: .
len: 17
j_gene: TRBJ2-2
abundance: .
CDR3nt: TGCAGCGTCCGACTTCTGCGAGGGACGGCGAACACCGGGGAGCTGTTTTTT
CDR3aa: CSVRLLRGTANTGELFF

v_gene: TRBV11-2
d_gene: TRBD2
len: 16
j_gene: TRBJ2-1
abundance: once
CDR3nt: TGTGCCAGCAGGCAAACGGGCGGGGGGAGGAACAATGAGCAGTTCTTC
CDR3aa: CASRQTGGGRNNEQFF

v_gene: TRBV30
d_gene: TRBD1
len: 14
j_gene: TRBJ1-2
abundance: .
CDR3nt: TGTGCCTGGAGTGTAGGCACAGGGGGCTATGGCTACACCTTC
CDR3aa: CAWSVGTGGYGYTF

v_gene: TRBV27
d_gene: .
len: 13
j_gene: TRBJ2-6
abundance: .
CDR3nt: TGTGCCAGCAGTTTAGGGCCTCTAAACGTCCTGACTTTC
CDR3aa: CASSLGPLNVLTF

v_gene: TRBV24-1
d_gene: .
len: 16
j_gene: TRBJ1-5
abundance: .
CDR3nt: TGTGCCACCAGTGACTCGGACATAGGATGGGATCAGCCCCAGCATTTT
CDR3aa: CATSDSDIGWDQPQHF

v_gene: TRBV7-9
d_gene: .
len: 14
j_gene: TRBJ2-2
abundance: few
CDR3nt: TGTGCCAGCAGCCCTAGAACGGACGCCGGGGAGCTGTTTTTT
CDR3aa: CASSPRTDAGELFF

v_gene: TRBV12-3/TRBV12-4
d_gene: TRBD1
len: 13
j_gene: TRBJ2-3
abundance: .
CDR3nt: TGTGCCATTATTGGACAGGTCACAGATACGCAGTATTTT
CDR3aa: CAIIGQVTDTQYF

v_gene: TRBV7-9
d_gene: .
len: 14
j_gene: TRBJ1-3
abundance: .
CDR3nt: TGTGCCAGCAGCTTGAAGGGACCGGGAAACACCATATATTTT
CDR3aa: CASSLKGPGNTIYF

v_gene: TRBV5-4
d_gene: .
len: 16
j_gene: TRBJ2-1
abundance: .
CDR3nt: TGTGCCAGCAGCCCCCGGGAAGGGGCCTCCTACAATGAGCAGTTCTTC
CDR3aa: CASSPREGASYNEQFF

v_gene: TRBV25-1
d_gene: .
len: 15
j_gene: TRBJ2-2
abundance: .
CDR3nt: TGTGCCAGCAGTGAACCAGGACTGAACACCGGGGAGCTGTTTTTT
CDR3aa: CASSEPGLNTGELFF

v_gene: TRBV5-6
d_gene: TRBD1
len: 16
j_gene: TRBJ1-4
abundance: .
CDR3nt: TGTGCCAGCAGCTTGGATGGCAGGGGGCCAGATGAAAAACTGTTTTTT
CDR3aa: CASSLDGRGPDEKLFF

v_gene: TRBV2
d_gene: .
len: 12
j_gene: TRBJ1-3
abundance: .
CDR3nt: TGTGCCAGCAGCCGGACAGAGGACACCATATATTTT
CDR3aa: CASSRTEDTIYF

v_gene: TRBV27
d_gene: .
len: 18
j_gene: TRBJ1-6
abundance: .
CDR3nt: TGTGCCAGCAGTTACATATCAGGCCCAGTAAACAATAATTCACCCCTCCACTTT
CDR3aa: CASSYISGPVNNNSPLHF

v_gene: TRBV30
d_gene: .
len: 14
j_gene: TRBJ1-5
abundance: .
CDR3nt: TGTGCCTGGAGGGGACGGTATAGCAATCAGCCCCAGCATTTT
CDR3aa: CAWRGRYSNQPQHF

v_gene: TRBV9
d_gene: .
len: 15
j_gene: TRBJ2-6
abundance: .
CDR3nt: TGTGCCAGCAGCGTGACCGGGACTGGGGCCAACGTCCTGACTTTC
CDR3aa: CASSVTGTGANVLTF

v_gene: TRBV6-2/TRBV6-3
d_gene: .
len: 15
j_gene: TRBJ2-7
abundance: .
CDR3nt: TGTGCCAGCAGTTACTATCAAGACAGTGTCTACGAGCAGTACTTC
CDR3aa: CASSYYQDSVYEQYF

v_gene: TRBV5-4
d_gene: .
len: 14
j_gene: TRBJ1-1
abundance: once
CDR3nt: TGTGCCAGCAGCTTGGGATCATATAACACTGAAGCTTTCTTT
CDR3aa: CASSLGSYNTEAFF

v_gene: TRBV6-4
d_gene: .
len: 14
j_gene: TRBJ1-1
abundance: once
CDR3nt: TGTGCCAGCAGTCCCTCGACAGTGAACACTGAAGCTTTCTTT
CDR3aa: CASSPSTVNTEAFF

v_gene: TRBV6-5
d_gene: TRBD1
len: 15
j_gene: TRBJ1-4
abundance: .
CDR3nt: TGTGCCAGCAGTTCGACAGGGTTGACTAATGAAAAACTGTTTTTT
CDR3aa: CASSSTGLTNEKLFF

v_gene: TRBV3-1/TRBV3-2
d_gene: .
len: 15
j_gene: TRBJ1-5
abundance: .
CDR3nt: TGTGCCAGTCAGTCCGGGACGGGTCGGGGACAGCCCCAGCATTTT
CDR3aa: CASQSGTGRGQPQHF

v_gene: TRBV6-5
d_gene: .
len: 16
j_gene: TRBJ1-2
abundance: .
CDR3nt: TGTGCCAGCAGTTACTCGATTGGGACACCTAATTATGGCTACACCTTC
CDR3aa: CASSYSIGTPNYGYTF

v_gene: TRBV19
d_gene: .
len: 15
j_gene: TRBJ2-1
abundance: .
CDR3nt: TGTGCCAGTAGGTCGTCACCCTTGCACCACAATGAGCAGTTCTTC
CDR3aa: CASRSSPLHHNEQFF

v_gene: TRBV6-2/TRBV6-3
d_gene: TRBD2
len: 16
j_gene: TRBJ2-3
abundance: .
CDR3nt: TGTGCCAGCAGTTACTTCAGGACTAGCGGGACAGATACGCAGTATTTT
CDR3aa: CASSYFRTSGTDTQYF

v_gene: TRBV7-8
d_gene: .
len: 16
j_gene: TRBJ1-5
abundance: .
CDR3nt: TGTGCCAGCACCCACGGGCTAGGCAAAGCTGATCAGCCCCAGCATTTT
CDR3aa: CASTHGLGKADQPQHF

v_gene: TRBV10-3
d_gene: .
len: 14
j_gene: TRBJ2-1
abundance: .
CDR3nt: TGTGCCATCTCACGGGACAACTCCTACAATGAGCAGTTCTTC
CDR3aa: CAISRDNSYNEQFF

v_gene: TRBV5-8
d_gene: .
len: 15
j_gene: TRBJ2-7
abundance: .
CDR3nt: TGTGCCAGCAGCTTAACCTGGGGGCAGGGGCACGAGCAGTACTTC
CDR3aa: CASSLTWGQGHEQYF

v_gene: TRBV19
d_gene: .
len: 13
j_gene: TRBJ2-1
abundance: .
CDR3nt: TGTGCCAGTAGTATGGAGCGGTACAATGAGCAGTTCTTC
CDR3aa: CASSMERYNEQFF

v_gene: TRBV5-8
d_gene: .
len: 13
j_gene: TRBJ1-2
abundance: .
CDR3nt: TGTGCCAGCAGCTTCGGGGTCGCGGGTGGCTACACCTTC
CDR3aa: CASSFGVAGGYTF

v_gene: TRBV7-2
d_gene: .
len: 15
j_gene: TRBJ1-6
abundance: .
CDR3nt: TGTGCCAGCAGCTTACTCCCCAGGGGAGATTCACCCCTCCACTTT
CDR3aa: CASSLLPRGDSPLHF

v_gene: TRBV5-6
d_gene: .
len: 17
j_gene: TRBJ1-2
abundance: .
CDR3nt: TGTGCCAGCAGCTTGGCCCTGGTAGGGCAGAGCGTCTATGGCTACACCTTC
CDR3aa: CASSLALVGQSVYGYTF